What follows are 18 T cell receptor beta chains derived from one specimen sequenced in a study of blood T cell repertoires in COVID-19. Measured with immunoSEQ multiplex PCR; TCRdb has only the in-frame clones, and not every one. The sample holds approximately 350,000 clones; over 80% are singletons and the top ten take about 6%. Material: peripheral blood. Receptors originate from a woman aged 45-60 years with COVID-19, enrolled during active disease.

The chain links TRBV15 to TRBJ2-7; 12 bases line up with TRBD1. CDR1 and CDR2 from the germline V gene are LNHNV and YYDKDF (reference sequence). This CDR3 contains 15 residues. Germline trimming cut 8 bases from V and 6 bases from J; bases unmatched to any gene: 11. Here the CDR3 reads CATDTGTGGSFEQYF. The CDR3 DNA reads TGTGCCACCGACACCGGGACAGGGGGCTCGTTCGAGCAGTACTTC. Full variable domain (outside the CDR3, taken from reference TRBV15 and TRBJ2-7): DAMVIQNPRYQVTQFGKPVTLSCSQTLNHNVMYWYQQKSSQAPKLLFHYYDKDFNNEADTPDNFQSRRPNTSFCFLDIRSPGLGDTAMYLCATDTGTGGSFEQYFGPGTRLTVT.

The chain is built from TRBV15 and TRBJ1-5, with 8 bases lining up with TRBD1. This CDR3 comprises 15 residues. Germline CDR1 LNHNV, CDR2 YYDKDF (reference sequence). Unmatched junction bases numbered 8, after V lost 4 bases and J lost 6 bases. The CDR3 sequence: CATSTRDRSIQPQHF. The CDR3 DNA follows: TGTGCCACCAGCACACGGGACAGGTCAATTCAGCCCCAGCATTTT.

The V and J genes are TRBV3-1 (or the pseudogene TRBV3-2) and TRBJ1-2; 8 nucleotides line up with TRBD1. The germline CDR1 and CDR2 sequences are LGHDT and YNNKEL (reference sequence). The CDR3 contains 14 residues. With 2 bases clipped from V and 8 bases from J, the junction kept 7 bases outside the gene matches. The CDR3 reads CASSQRTGSLGYTF. The CDR3 DNA follows: TGTGCCAGCAGCCAACGGACAGGGAGTCTGGGCTACACCTTC.

The CDR3 DNA reads as TGTGCCAGCAGTTTAGCGGGAGGGGGCGGTGAGCAGTTCTTC. Protein: CASSLAGGGGEQFF. This chain links TRBV6-6 with TRBJ2-1, with 11 bases identical to TRBD2. V was pared by 4 bases and J by 9 bases, with 5 bases of the junction left unmatched. This CDR3 is built from 14 residues. CDR1 and CDR2 (germline): MNHNY, SVGAGI (reference sequence).

This chain links TRBV4-1 with TRBJ2-1; 7 bases map to TRBD2. The CDR3 consists of 15 residues. Per germline, CDR1 MGHRA and CDR2 YSYEKL. The V segment lost 2 bases and the J segment 4 bases; nucleotides outside the gene matches: 5. As DNA, the CDR3 is TGCGCCAGCAGCCAACACCAGCGGGAATACAATGAGCAGTTCTTC. Amino acid sequence: CASSQHQREYNEQFF.

In its sample, this clone was seen a few times. The sample holds other DNA sequences that translate to the same CDR3. This chain links TRBV6-5 with TRBJ1-1, with D perhaps TRBD1 (6 bases). CDR3 length equals 13 residues. Trimming took off 6 bases at V and 1 base at J, with 9 bases between the two ends. Germline values: CDR1 MNHEY, CDR2 SVGAGI. The CDR3 region has the DNA TGTGCCAGCAGGCGGACAGAGAACACTGAAGCTTTCTTT. It specifies CASRRTENTEAFF.

The chain recombines TRBV5-1 with TRBJ1-3, with D unresolved. Trimming left V 4 bases short and J 1 base short, with 12 bases between. Per germline, CDR1 SGHRS and CDR2 YFSETQ. The CDR3 runs to 15 residues. The CDR3 protein is CASSPSRTSGNTIYF. The CDR3, as DNA: TGCGCCAGCAGCCCAAGCCGGACTTCTGGAAACACCATATATTTT.

The V call is TRBV29-1, the J call TRBJ1-1; weak D call: TRBD1 (6 bases). The CDR3 has 13 amino acids. The germline gives CDR1 SQVTM, CDR2 ANQGSEA. The ends were cut back, 7 bases at V and 0 bases at J, with 12 bases in the middle. This chain's CDR3 is CSGSTGMNTEAFF. The CDR3 DNA reads TGCAGCGGCTCGACAGGAATGAACACTGAAGCTTTCTTT.

This rearrangement joins TRBV6-5 to TRBJ2-7; a weak D match, TRBD1 (5 bases). CDR3 length: 14 residues. Germline CDR1 is MNHEY and CDR2 is SVGAGI. Trimming pared 3 bases from V and 2 bases from J, leaving 11 bases between. As DNA, the CDR3 is TGTGCCAGCAGTTATAATCTAGGGGCCTACGAGCAGTACTTC. The encoded protein is CASSYNLGAYEQYF.

The chain couples TRBV19 to TRBJ1-4, with D possibly being TRBD1 (5 bases). Per the germline V gene, CDR1 is LNHDA and CDR2 is SQIVND (reference sequence). This CDR3 region has 17 residues. V lost 1 base, J lost 5 bases, and 17 bases lay in between. CDR3 in amino acids: CASSIVGAGSQNEKLFF. In DNA, the CDR3 is TGTGCCAGTAGTATAGTAGGGGCAGGCTCGCAGAATGAAAAACTGTTTTTT.

Only a few counts were recorded for this clone. The chain employs TRBV5-1 and TRBJ1-5; 8 bases are shared with TRBD1. CDR3 length: 17 amino acids. V lost 4 bases, J lost 4 bases, and 13 bases stayed unmatched. Per germline, CDR1 SGHRS and CDR2 YFSETQ. Here the CDR3 reads CASSPKRTGYYNQPQHF. CDR3 sequence (DNA): TGCGCCAGCAGCCCAAAACGGACAGGGTACTATAATCAGCCCCAGCATTTT.

The rearrangement links TRBV7-9 to TRBJ2-3; D call uncertain. The CDR3 runs to 12 residues. The V end lost 5 bases, the J end lost 6 bases, and 9 bases lay between the germline ends. The germline CDR1 and CDR2 sequences are SEHNR and FQNEAQ (reference sequence). CDR3 nucleotides: TGTGCCAGCAGCCGTTACCGGGATACGCAGTATTTT. Protein: CASSRYRDTQYF.

The rearrangement joins TRBV5-1 to TRBJ2-2, with 15 positions matching TRBD2. The trim removed 4 bases at V and 1 base at J, leaving 2 bases unmatched. The CDR3 is 17 amino acids. Germline CDR1 is SGHRS and CDR2 is YFSETQ. Here the CDR3 reads CASSVGLAGGNTGELFF. The CDR3 bases are TGCGCCAGCAGCGTGGGACTAGCGGGAGGGAACACCGGGGAGCTGTTTTTT.

The chain is built from TRBV5-1 and TRBJ2-2; TRBD1 might be the D (5 bases). The V end was cut by 0 bases, the J end by 8 bases, with 17 bases between. CDR1 and CDR2 from the germline V gene are SGHRS and YFSETQ. The CDR3 is 16 residues long. CDR3 DNA sequence: TGCGCCAGCAGCTTGGTATGGTCAGGGCTCGCTGGGGAGCTGTTTTTT. This gives the protein CASSLVWSGLAGELFF.

The chain uses TRBV19 and TRBJ1-1; TRBD1 might be the D (6 bases). This CDR3 is built from 15 residues. The V and J ends lost 2 bases and 1 base respectively, with 11 bases between them. In germline, CDR1 is LNHDA, CDR2 SQIVND (reference sequence). CDR3 sequence reads: CASSITRTANTEAFF. CDR3 nucleotide sequence: TGTGCCAGTAGTATAACCAGGACAGCGAACACTGAAGCTTTCTTT.

This clone was recorded a few times. The J gene is TRBJ2-7, the V gene TRBV12-5; D remains unclear. V was trimmed by 4 bases and J by 3 bases, leaving 4 bases between them. CDR3 size: 11 residues. Germline CDR1 reads LGHNT; CDR2 reads FRNRAP. The CDR3 DNA reads TGTGCTAGTGGTTCCCACTACGAGCAGTACTTC. It specifies CASGSHYEQYF.

The chain employs TRBV2 and TRBJ2-7; 7 positions agree with TRBD1. The V gene end was trimmed by 2 bases and the J gene end by 2 bases; junction bases not matched to a gene: 21. Per germline, CDR1 SNHLY and CDR2 FYNNEI. The CDR3 has 20 amino acids. The CDR3 nucleotides read TGTGCCAGCAGTGAACGGTCGCCAGGGGGACGTGGCGGGTTCCCCTACGAGCAGTACTTC. Encoded protein: CASSERSPGGRGGFPYEQYF.

V usage is TRBV6-5 and J usage is TRBJ1-1; D is undetermined. The CDR3 runs to 13 residues. V was trimmed by 0 bases and J by 12 bases, leaving 14 bases between them. CDR1 and CDR2 (germline): MNHEY, SVGAGI. CDR3 sequence: CASSYSNGDRTFF. As DNA, the CDR3 is TGTGCCAGCAGTTACTCGAACGGGGATCGAACTTTCTTT.